This passage covers 5 T cell receptor beta chains from one sample sequenced in a study of T cell responses to AZD1222 COVID-19 vaccine (dated by TCRdb to the early 2020s). The library was generated by the immunoSEQ multiplex PCR assay. Entries here come from immuneACCESS through TCRdb and include only in-frame sequences with V and J called. Some clones fail to appear in such tables; in the studies checked, an unresolved V gene covers under half of the shortfall, and the cause of the remainder is unknown. Here the sample has about 99,000 clones; approximately 89% occur a single time. The ten top clones hold 3.3% of the sample. What this sample's time point label stands for: about 28 days (+/-7) after the second vaccine dose. Per the publication, the treatment or condition label means: meningococcal conjugate vaccine given as trial control. The sample in question was peripheral blood, obtained 28 days after the second dose of the MenACWY control vaccine. The receptors here all came from an adult who received the MenACWY meningococcal vaccine as a control.

V and J are TRBV5-6 and TRBJ1-1, with a tentative D call TRBD1 (5 bases). The germline V gene has CDR1 SGHDT and CDR2 YYEEEE. Trimming removed 4 bases from V and 3 bases from J, with 16 bases in between. CDR3 length: 15 residues. The chain's CDR3 is CASSGGPIGDTEAFF. The DNA for the CDR3 is TGTGCCAGCAGCGGAGGACCGATAGGGGACACTGAAGCTTTCTTT.

The rearrangement links TRBV2 to TRBJ1-1, with a possible D match to TRBD1 (5 bases). Germline loops: CDR1 SNHLY, CDR2 FYNNEI. V was shortened by 3 bases and J by 0 bases, with 11 bases between the two germline ends. The CDR3 has 15 residues. The CDR3 region is CASSDWRDVNTEAFF. The CDR3 region has the DNA TGTGCCAGCAGTGATTGGAGGGACGTGAACACTGAAGCTTTCTTT.

The chain combines TRBV5-8 with TRBJ2-1; D tentatively fits TRBD1 or TRBD2 (6 bases each). V shed 0 bases and J shed 3 bases, with 22 bases lying between them. The CDR3 is 19 residues long. Germline V gene sequence: CDR1 SGHTS, CDR2 YDEGEE. The CDR3 DNA reads TGTGCCAGCAGCTTGGCCAGAAGGGGGGCGCCAATCTACTACAATGAGCAGTTCTTC. Translation: CASSLARRGAPIYYNEQFF.

This clone is a singleton in its sample. The rearrangement joins TRBV19 to TRBJ2-4, with 7 bases lining up with TRBD1. The V and J ends lost 4 bases and 6 bases, in that order; junction bases with no gene match: 12. The CDR3 is 16 residues long. The germline V gene has CDR1 LNHDA and CDR2 SQIVND (reference sequence). The DNA of the CDR3 is TGTGCCAGTAGTACCCAAGACAGGGCGAGGGGAAACATTCAGTACTTC. It codes for CASSTQDRARGNIQYF.

The chain combines TRBV19 with TRBJ1-2; unclear D gene. This CDR3 has 14 amino acids. Trimming left V 6 bases short and J 4 bases short, with 15 bases between. Germline CDR1 and CDR2: LNHDA and SQIVND (reference sequence). This CDR3 reads CASSPVPSGYGYTF. DNA for the CDR3: TGTGCCAGTAGCCCGGTCCCGAGCGGCTATGGCTACACCTTC.